This T cell receptor (beta chain) was recorded in a study of T cell responses to AZD1222 COVID-19 vaccine. Pooled in the analysis were second doses at about 4 or about 12 weeks. Germline loops: CDR1 MDHEN, CDR2 SYDVKM. This CDR3 comprises 15 residues. The J segment lost 4 bases and the V segment lost 5 bases, leaving 7 bases of the junction unmatched. TCRdb's copy holds only in-frame clones and misses some; the assay was immunoSEQ multiplex PCR. This table has about 180,000 clones, approximately 94% appearing once. The genes are TRBV28 and TRBJ1-2; 10 bases agree with TRBD1. The source is an adult who received the AZD1222 COVID-19 vaccine. This sample comprised peripheral blood, obtained 28 days after the second AZD1222 dose. DNA for the CDR3: TGTGCCAGCAGTCCTGCCGGGACAGGGGCCTATGGCTACACCTTC. It translates to CASSPAGTGAYGYTF.